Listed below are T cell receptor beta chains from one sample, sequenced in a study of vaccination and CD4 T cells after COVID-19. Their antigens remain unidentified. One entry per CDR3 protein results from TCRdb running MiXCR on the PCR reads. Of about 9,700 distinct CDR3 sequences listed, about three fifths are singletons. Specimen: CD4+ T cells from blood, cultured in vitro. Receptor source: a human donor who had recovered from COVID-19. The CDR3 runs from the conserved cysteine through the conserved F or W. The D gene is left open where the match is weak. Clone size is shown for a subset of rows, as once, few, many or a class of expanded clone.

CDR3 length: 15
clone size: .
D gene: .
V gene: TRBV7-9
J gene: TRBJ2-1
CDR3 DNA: TGTGCCAGCAGCTTAGCGGGCGGGGGCGCGGGTGAGCAGTTCTTC
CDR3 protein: CASSLAGGGAGEQFF

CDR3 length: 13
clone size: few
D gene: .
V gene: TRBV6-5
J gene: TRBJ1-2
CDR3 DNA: TGTGCCAGCAGTTATCCGGGCGACTATGGCTACACCTTC
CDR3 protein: CASSYPGDYGYTF

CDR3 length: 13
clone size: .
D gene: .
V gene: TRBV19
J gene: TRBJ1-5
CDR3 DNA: TGTGCCAGTAATGACAGAAACAATCAGCCCCAGCATTTT
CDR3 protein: CASNDRNNQPQHF

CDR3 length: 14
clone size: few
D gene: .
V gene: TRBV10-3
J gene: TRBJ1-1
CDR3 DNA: TGTGCCATCAATGGGGGCGAAGGTAACACTGAAGCTTTCTTT
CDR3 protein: CAINGGEGNTEAFF

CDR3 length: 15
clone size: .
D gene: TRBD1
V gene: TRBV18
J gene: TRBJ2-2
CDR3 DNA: TGTGCCAGCTCACCAGGGACAGGGGCCACCGGGGAGCTGTTTTTT
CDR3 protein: CASSPGTGATGELFF

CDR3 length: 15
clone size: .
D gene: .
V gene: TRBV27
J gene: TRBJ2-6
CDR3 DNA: TGTGCCAGCAGTTCTAGGCTAAATGGGGCCAACGTCCTGACTTTC
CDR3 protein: CASSSRLNGANVLTF

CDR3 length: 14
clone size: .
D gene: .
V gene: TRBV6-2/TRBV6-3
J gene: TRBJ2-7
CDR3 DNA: TGTGCCAGCAGTTTTCGGACCGGCACCTACGAGCAGTACTTC
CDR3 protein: CASSFRTGTYEQYF

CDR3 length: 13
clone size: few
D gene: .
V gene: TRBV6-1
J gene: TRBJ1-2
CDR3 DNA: TGTGCCAGCACAAACGGGGGCTACTATGGCTACACCTTC
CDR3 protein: CASTNGGYYGYTF

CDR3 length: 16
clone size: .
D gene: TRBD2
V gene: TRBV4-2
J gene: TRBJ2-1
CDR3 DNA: TGTGCCAGCAGCCAAGTCGGCGGGGGGGGATACGGTGAGCAGTTCTTC
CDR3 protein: CASSQVGGGGYGEQFF

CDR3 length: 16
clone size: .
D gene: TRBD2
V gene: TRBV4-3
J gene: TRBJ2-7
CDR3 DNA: TGCGCCAGCAGCCAAGATGCGGGGGGCACCACCTACGAGCAGTACTTC
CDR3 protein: CASSQDAGGTTYEQYF

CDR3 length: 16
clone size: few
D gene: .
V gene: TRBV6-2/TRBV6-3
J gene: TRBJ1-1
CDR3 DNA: TGTGCCAGCAGTTACGACCCCCAACTGGGGGACACTGAAGCTTTCTTT
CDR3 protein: CASSYDPQLGDTEAFF

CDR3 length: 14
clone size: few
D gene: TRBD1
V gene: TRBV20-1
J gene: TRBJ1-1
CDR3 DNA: TGCAGTGCTAGAGAACCGACAGGGCACACTGAAGCTTTCTTT
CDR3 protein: CSAREPTGHTEAFF

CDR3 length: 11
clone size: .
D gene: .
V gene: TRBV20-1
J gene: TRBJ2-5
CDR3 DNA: TGCAGTGCTAGCTTGGGGGAGACCCAGTACTTC
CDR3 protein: CSASLGETQYF

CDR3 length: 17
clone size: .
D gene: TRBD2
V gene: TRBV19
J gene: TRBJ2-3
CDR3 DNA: TGTGCCAGTAGTGTCCTAGCGGGGGGCACCTCCACAGATACGCAGTATTTT
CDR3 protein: CASSVLAGGTSTDTQYF

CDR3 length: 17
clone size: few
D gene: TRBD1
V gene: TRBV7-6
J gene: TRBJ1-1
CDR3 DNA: TGTGCCAGCAGCCAGAGGGCGGGACAGGGAGGAGGCACTGAAGCTTTCTTT
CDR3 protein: CASSQRAGQGGGTEAFF

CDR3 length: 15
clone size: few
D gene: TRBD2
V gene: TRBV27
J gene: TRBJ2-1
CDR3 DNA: TGTGCCAGCAGACTAGCGGGGGGGGTATACAATGAGCAGTTCTTC
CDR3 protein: CASRLAGGVYNEQFF

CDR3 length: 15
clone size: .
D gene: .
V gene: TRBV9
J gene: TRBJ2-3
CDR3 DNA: TGTGCCAGCACCCCCGGGCGGGGAGTGGGGGATACGCAGTATTTT
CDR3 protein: CASTPGRGVGDTQYF

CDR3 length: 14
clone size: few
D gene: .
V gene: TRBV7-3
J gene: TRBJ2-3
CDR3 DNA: TGTGCCAGCAGCCTTAGCGGTCTTGAAGATACGCAGTATTTT
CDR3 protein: CASSLSGLEDTQYF

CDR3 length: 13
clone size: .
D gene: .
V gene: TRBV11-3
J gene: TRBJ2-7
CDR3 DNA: TGTGCCAGCAGCTTAGTCAGTGACTACGAGCAGTACTTC
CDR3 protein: CASSLVSDYEQYF

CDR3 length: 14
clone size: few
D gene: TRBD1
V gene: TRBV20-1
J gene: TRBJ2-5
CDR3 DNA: TGCAGTGCTAATGACAGGGGGCGTCCCGAGACCCAGTACTTC
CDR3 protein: CSANDRGRPETQYF

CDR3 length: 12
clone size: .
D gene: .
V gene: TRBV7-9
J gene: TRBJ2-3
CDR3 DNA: TGTGCCAGCAGCTTACCCGTGAATACGCAGTATTTT
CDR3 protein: CASSLPVNTQYF

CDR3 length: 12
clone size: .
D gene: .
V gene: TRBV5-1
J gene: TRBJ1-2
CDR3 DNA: TGCGCCAGCAGCAGCCGGACGGGTGGCTACACCTTC
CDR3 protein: CASSSRTGGYTF

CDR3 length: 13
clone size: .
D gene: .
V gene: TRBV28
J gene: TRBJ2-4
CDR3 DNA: TGTGCCAGCAGTTATAGGGACTTCGACATTCAGTACTTC
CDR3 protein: CASSYRDFDIQYF

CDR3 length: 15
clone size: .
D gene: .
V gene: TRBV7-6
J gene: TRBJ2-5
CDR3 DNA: TGTGCCAGCACCCGGGCGGGTATGATCGTGGAGACCCAGTACTTC
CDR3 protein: CASTRAGMIVETQYF